Sequencing of this TCR beta chain was carried out in a study of graft-versus-host responses after intestinal transplantation. Whole-study results and caveats: Early post-transplant HvG declines were associated with peak circulating GvH clone levels.

A remark on this clone: The antigen remains undetermined.

Only in-frame clones appear in the TCRdb table, and some are missing; sequencing was by immunoSEQ multiplex PCR. Among 85,000 to 90,000 clones listed, 90% were seen once. CDR3 length equals 14 residues. V lost 4 bases and J 7 bases, leaving 16 bases between the germline ends. Germline V gene lookup returns CDR1 MGHRA and CDR2 YSYEKL. This chain connects TRBV4-1 to TRBJ1-1; TRBD1 might be the D (5 bases). The source material was unstimulated CD4+ T cells sorted from spleen or lymph node cells, sampled before intestinal transplant. The sequence was obtained from a human donor who received an intestinal transplant. The CDR3 bases are TGCGCCAGCAGCCGCGGGGCAGGGTTCGGTGAAGCTTTCTTT. It yields the protein CASSRGAGFGEAFF.